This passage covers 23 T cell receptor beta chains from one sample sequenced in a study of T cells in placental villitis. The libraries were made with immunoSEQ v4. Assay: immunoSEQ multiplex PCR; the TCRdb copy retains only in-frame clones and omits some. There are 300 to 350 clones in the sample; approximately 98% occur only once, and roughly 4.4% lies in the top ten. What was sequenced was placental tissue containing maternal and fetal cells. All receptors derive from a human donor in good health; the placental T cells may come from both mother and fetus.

The CDR3 is CASGDPRNTIYF. The CDR3 nucleotides read TGTGCCAGCGGGGACCCACGGAACACCATATATTTT. The chain couples TRBV6-5 to TRBJ1-3; perhaps TRBD1 as D (5 bases). The CDR3 is 12 residues long. The germline V and J ends were trimmed by 8 bases and 7 bases, with 12 bases remaining between them. The germline V gene encodes CDR1 MNHEY and CDR2 SVGAGI.

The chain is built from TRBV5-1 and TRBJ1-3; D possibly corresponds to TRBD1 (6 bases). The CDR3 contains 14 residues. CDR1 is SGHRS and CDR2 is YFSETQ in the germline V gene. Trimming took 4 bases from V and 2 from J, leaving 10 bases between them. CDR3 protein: CASSPQGAGNTIYF. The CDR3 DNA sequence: TGCGCCAGCAGCCCACAGGGTGCTGGAAACACCATATATTTT.

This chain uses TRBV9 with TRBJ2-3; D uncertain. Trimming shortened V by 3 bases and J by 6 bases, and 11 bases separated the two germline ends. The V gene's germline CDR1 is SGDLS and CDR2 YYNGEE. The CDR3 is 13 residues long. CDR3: CASSARPVDTQYF. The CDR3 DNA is TGTGCCAGCAGCGCCCGCCCTGTGGATACGCAGTATTTT.

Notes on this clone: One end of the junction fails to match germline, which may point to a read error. The CDR3 here is CASTQAHSEQFF. Written as DNA, the CDR3 is TGTGCCAGCACCCAAGCACACTCCGAGCAGTTCTTC. The rearrangement uses TRBV3-1 (or the pseudogene TRBV3-2) and TRBJ2-1, with D unresolved. This CDR3 has 12 residues. The germline gives CDR1 LGHDT, CDR2 YNNKEL (reference sequence).

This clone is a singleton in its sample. CDR3 residues: CASSLAGPSGATQYF. In DNA form, the CDR3 reads TGTGCCAGCAGCTTAGCAGGGCCTAGCGGGGCCACGCAGTATTTT. The chain is built from TRBV7-2 and TRBJ2-3, with TRBD2 matching over 9 bases. CDR1 and CDR2 (germline): SGHTA, FQGNSA. After removal of 0 bases from V and 9 bases from J, the junction contained 7 bases not matched to a gene. This CDR3 is 15 amino acids long.

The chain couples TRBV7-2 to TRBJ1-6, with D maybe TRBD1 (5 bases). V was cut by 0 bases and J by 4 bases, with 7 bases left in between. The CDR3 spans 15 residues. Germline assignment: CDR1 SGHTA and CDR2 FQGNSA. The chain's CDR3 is CASSLADRYNSPLHF. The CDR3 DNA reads TGTGCCAGCAGCTTAGCTGACAGATATAATTCACCCCTCCACTTT.

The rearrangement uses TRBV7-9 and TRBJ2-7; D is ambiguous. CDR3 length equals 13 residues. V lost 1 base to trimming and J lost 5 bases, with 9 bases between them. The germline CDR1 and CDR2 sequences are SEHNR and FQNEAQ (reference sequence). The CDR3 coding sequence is TGTGCCAGCAGCTTAGAGGTCGTCGACGAGCAGTACTTC. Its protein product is CASSLEVVDEQYF.

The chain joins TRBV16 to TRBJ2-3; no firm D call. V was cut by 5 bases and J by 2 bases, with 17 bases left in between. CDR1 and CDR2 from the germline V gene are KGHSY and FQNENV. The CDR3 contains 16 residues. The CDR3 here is CASSNLAHRDTDTQYF. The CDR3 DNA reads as TGTGCCAGCAGCAATTTGGCCCATAGAGACACAGATACGCAGTATTTT.

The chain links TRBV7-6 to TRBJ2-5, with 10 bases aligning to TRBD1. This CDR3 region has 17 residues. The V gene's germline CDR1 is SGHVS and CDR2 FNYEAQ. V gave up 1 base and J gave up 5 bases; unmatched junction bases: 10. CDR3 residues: CASSLDPGTGVQETQYF. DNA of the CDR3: TGTGCCAGCAGCTTAGACCCCGGGACAGGGGTTCAGGAGACCCAGTACTTC. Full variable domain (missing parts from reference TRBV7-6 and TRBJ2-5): GAGVSQSPRYKVTKRGQDVALRCDPISGHVSLYWYRQALGQGPEFLTYFNYEAQQDKSGLPNDRFSAERPEGSISTLTIQRTEQRDSAMYRCASSLDPGTGVQETQYFGPGTRLLVL.

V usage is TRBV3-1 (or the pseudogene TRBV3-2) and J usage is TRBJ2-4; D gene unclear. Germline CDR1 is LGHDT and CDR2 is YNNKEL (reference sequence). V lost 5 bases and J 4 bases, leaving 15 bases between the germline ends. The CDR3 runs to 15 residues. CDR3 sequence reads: CASSGVLPIKNIQYF. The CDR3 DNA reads TGTGCCAGCAGCGGGGTTCTTCCCATTAAAAACATTCAGTACTTC.

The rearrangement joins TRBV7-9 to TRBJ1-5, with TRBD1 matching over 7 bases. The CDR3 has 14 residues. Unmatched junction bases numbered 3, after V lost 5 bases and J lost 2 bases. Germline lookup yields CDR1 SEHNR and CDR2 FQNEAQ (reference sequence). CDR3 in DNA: TGTGCCAGCAGCCGAGGACAGGGCAATCAGCCCCAGCATTTT. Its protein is CASSRGQGNQPQHF.

The CDR3 nucleotides read TGCAGCGTTGGGCCAGGCCCCTACGAGCAGTACTTC. Amino acid sequence: CSVGPGPYEQYF. The chain employs TRBV29-1 and TRBJ2-7, with D uncertain. The CDR3 sequence is 12 residues long. Germline-derived CDR1 and CDR2 are SQVTM and ANQGSEA. V shed 4 bases and J shed 2 bases, with 9 bases lying between them.

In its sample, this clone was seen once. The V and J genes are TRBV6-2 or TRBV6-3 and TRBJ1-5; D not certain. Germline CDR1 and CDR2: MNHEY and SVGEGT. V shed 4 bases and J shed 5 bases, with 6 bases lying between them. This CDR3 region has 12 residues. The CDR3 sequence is CASSSPYQPQHF. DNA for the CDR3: TGTGCCAGCAGTTCCCCCTATCAGCCCCAGCATTTT.

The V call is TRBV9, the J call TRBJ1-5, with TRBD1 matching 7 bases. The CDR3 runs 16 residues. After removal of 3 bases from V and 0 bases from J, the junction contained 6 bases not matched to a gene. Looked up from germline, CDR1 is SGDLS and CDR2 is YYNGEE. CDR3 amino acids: CASSGPGQDSNQPQHF. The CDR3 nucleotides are TGTGCCAGCAGCGGACCAGGACAGGATAGCAATCAGCCCCAGCATTTT.

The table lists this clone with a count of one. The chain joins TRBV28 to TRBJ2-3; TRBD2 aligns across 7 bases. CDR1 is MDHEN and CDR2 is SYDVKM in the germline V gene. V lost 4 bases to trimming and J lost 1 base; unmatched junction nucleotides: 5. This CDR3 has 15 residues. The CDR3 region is CASSSEREGTDTQYF. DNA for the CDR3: TGTGCCAGCAGTTCCGAGCGGGAAGGCACAGATACGCAGTATTTT. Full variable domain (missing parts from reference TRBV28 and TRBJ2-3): DVKVTQSSRYLVKRTGEKVFLECVQDMDHENMFWYRQDPGLGLRLIYFSYDVKMKEKGDIPEGYSVSREKKERFSLILESASTNQTSMYLCASSSEREGTDTQYFGPGTRLTVL.

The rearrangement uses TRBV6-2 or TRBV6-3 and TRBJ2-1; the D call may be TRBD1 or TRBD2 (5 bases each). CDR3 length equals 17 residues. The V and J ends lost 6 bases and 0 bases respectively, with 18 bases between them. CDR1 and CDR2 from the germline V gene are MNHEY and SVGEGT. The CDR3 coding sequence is TGTGCCAGCAGCTCCCCTGGGACCAAGAGCTCCTACAATGAGCAGTTCTTC. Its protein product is CASSSPGTKSSYNEQFF.

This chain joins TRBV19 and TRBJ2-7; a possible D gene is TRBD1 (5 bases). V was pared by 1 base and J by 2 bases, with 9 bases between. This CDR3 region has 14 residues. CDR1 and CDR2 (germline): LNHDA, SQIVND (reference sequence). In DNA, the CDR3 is TGTGCCAGTAGTATAGGACAGCTCCCCTACGAGCAGTACTTC. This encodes CASSIGQLPYEQYF.

The DNA of the CDR3 is TGCGCCAGCAGCCAAGAGCTGGCAGCCATCAATCAGCCCCAGCATTTT. As protein: CASSQELAAINQPQHF. The genes are TRBV4-3 and TRBJ1-5; no firm D call. Germline CDR1 and CDR2: LGHNA and YSLEER. This CDR3 has 16 residues. Trimming took off 0 bases at V and 3 bases at J, with 12 bases between the two ends.

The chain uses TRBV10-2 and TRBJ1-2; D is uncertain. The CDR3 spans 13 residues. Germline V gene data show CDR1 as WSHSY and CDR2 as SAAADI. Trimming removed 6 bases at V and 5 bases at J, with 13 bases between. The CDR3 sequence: CASRNRATYGYTF. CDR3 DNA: TGCGCCAGCAGGAACCGGGCTACTTATGGCTACACCTTC.

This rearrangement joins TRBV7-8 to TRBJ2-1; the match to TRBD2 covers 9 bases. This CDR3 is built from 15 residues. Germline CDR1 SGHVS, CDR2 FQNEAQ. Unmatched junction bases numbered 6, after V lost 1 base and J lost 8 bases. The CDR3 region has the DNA TGTGCCAGCAGCTTAGTCGGCGGGAGGGCGTATGAGCAGTTCTTC. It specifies CASSLVGGRAYEQFF. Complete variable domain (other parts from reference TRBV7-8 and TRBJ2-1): GAGVSQSPRYKVAKRGQDVALRCDPISGHVSLFWYQQALGQGPEFLTYFQNEAQLDKSGLPSDRFFAERPEGSVSTLKIQRTQQEDSAVYLCASSLVGGRAYEQFFGPGTRLTVL.

CDR3 nucleotides: TGTGCCAGCAGTTCGGGACAGGGTAGCAATCAGCCCCAGCATTTT. Encoded protein: CASSSGQGSNQPQHF. V and J are TRBV5-5 and TRBJ1-5; the match to TRBD1 covers 9 bases. The CDR3 is made up of 15 amino acids. V lost 5 bases to trimming and J lost 0 bases; unmatched junction nucleotides: 3. Germline assignment: CDR1 SGHKS and CDR2 YYEKEE (reference sequence).

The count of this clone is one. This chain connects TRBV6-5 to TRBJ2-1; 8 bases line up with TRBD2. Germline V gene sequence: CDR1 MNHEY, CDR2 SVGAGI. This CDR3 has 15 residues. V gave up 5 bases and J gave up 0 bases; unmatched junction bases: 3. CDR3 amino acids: CASSPSGSSYNEQFF. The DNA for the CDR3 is TGTGCCAGCAGTCCCAGCGGGAGCTCCTACAATGAGCAGTTCTTC.

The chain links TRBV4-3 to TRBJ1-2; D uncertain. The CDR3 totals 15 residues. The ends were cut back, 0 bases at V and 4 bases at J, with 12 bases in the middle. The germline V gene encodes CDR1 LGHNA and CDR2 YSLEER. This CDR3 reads CASSQDRAGLYGYTF. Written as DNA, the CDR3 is TGCGCCAGCAGCCAAGATCGGGCGGGCCTCTATGGCTACACCTTC.